This T cell receptor beta chain was observed in a study of blood T cell repertoires in COVID-19. On the study more broadly: There were acute and convalescent COVID-19 samples, and they came from the United States, Italy and Spain. The cDNA or gDNA used as material had been derived from T cells, B-cell-depleted T cells, or PBMCs.

This clone was observed a few times. In the same sample, other DNA sequences code for this CDR3. V lost 1 base, J lost 2 bases, and 1 base stayed unmatched. Germline V CDR1 and CDR2: SGHNT, YENEEA. The CDR3 is 14 amino acids. Sequencing was performed with immunoSEQ multiplex PCR; in TCRdb, only in-frame clones are kept and a portion is missing. The table shows roughly 190,000 clones, with 82% occurring only once. Specimen: peripheral blood. This rearrangement joins TRBV11-3 to TRBJ1-1, with 7 nucleotides matching TRBD1. This receptor was taken from an older woman with COVID-19, enrolled during active disease. The chain's CDR3 is CASSLGQGNTEAFF. CDR3 bases: TGTGCCAGCAGCTTAGGACAGGGAAACACTGAAGCTTTCTTT.